This T cell receptor beta chain was captured by sequencing in a study of T-cell memory formation after mild COVID-19. The study's findings and limits: Day 37-peaking second-wave clones had unconfirmed SARS-CoV-2 specificity. That cross-reactive memory joined was suggested by some responding clones appearing in pre-infection memory.

Only a few counts were recorded for this clonotype. As yet, its antigen is unknown. Trimming removed 4 bases at V and 0 bases at J, with 8 bases between. The CDR3 sequence is 14 residues long. TCRdb fed the 5' RACE reads into MiXCR, producing one record per CDR3 protein. The sample records around 100,000 distinct CDR3 sequences, about a fifth being singletons. What was sequenced was PBMCs or a T cell subset sorted from them (not recorded which). The rearrangement uses TRBV12-3 or TRBV12-4 and TRBJ2-3, with D unresolved. This sequence originates from a man younger than 35 who had mild COVID-19 (a few samples of this study predate the infection). Cell type and time point are not known. CDR3 DNA sequence: TGTGCCAGCAGTTATCGGGCTAGCACAGATACGCAGTATTTT. Translation gives CASSYRASTDTQYF.